This T cell receptor (beta chain) was obtained from a study of glioma-infiltrating T cells. This clonotype appeared a few times. Amplification of TCR alpha and beta CDR3 regions from RNA used iRepertoire nested multiplex PCR. From the multiplex PCR reads, TCRdb called clonotypes with MiXCR, one entry per CDR3 protein. Of roughly 40,000 distinct CDR3 sequences detected, 20% to 25% appear once; the ten largest clones hold roughly 6.1%. Trimming took 10 bases from V and 0 from J, leaving 15 bases between them. CDR3 length: 14 residues. CDR1 and CDR2 (germline): MGHRA, YSYEKL. The rearrangement links TRBV4-1 to TRBJ1-2; weak D call: TRBD1 (5 bases). The sequence was collected from a human donor with low-grade glioma or glioblastoma, undergoing nonglioma brain surgery, or in good health (not recorded which). The specimen was glioma tissue, nonneoplastic brain tissue, or PBMCs (not recorded which). The CDR3 region has the DNA TGCGCCACCTCTTTGGACACCTCTAACTATGGCTACACCTTC. It specifies CATSLDTSNYGYTF.